This T cell receptor (beta chain) was observed in a study of vaccination and CD4 T cells after COVID-19. Study-level information: Samples after vaccination came a median approximately 70 days past dose two, ranging 14 to 241. Cultures serving as controls received a peptide pool (CEFX or HIV-1 Nef) or no peptide.

Notes on this clonotype: Its target is unknown.

Germline assignment: CDR1 SGHRS and CDR2 YFSETQ. The CDR3 is 14 amino acids. J was trimmed by 3 bases and V by 7 bases; bases with no gene match: 7. Stated treatment: approximately 9-day PBMC culture with coronavirus spike peptide pools or control peptides (ViraFEST assay). Study findings and constraints: Post-vaccination, and not before, a median approximately 86% of reactive clones appeared in convalescent patients.

Sequenced with the Oncomine TCR Beta short-read assay was DNA taken from cultured CD4+ T cells. Genomic DNA was drawn out of CD4+ T cells grown in culture. TCRdb recomputed calls from the PCR reads with MiXCR, one row per CDR3 protein. The data show roughly 10,000 distinct CDR3 sequences, roughly half seen once. The TCR comes from a human donor who had recovered from COVID-19. Specimen: CD4+ T cells from blood, cultured in vitro. The chain links TRBV5-1 to TRBJ2-3, with TRBD1 identical over 8 bases. The CDR3 bases are TGCGCCAGCGGCCAGGGGGCGCAGACAGATACGCAGTATTTT. Residues: CASGQGAQTDTQYF.